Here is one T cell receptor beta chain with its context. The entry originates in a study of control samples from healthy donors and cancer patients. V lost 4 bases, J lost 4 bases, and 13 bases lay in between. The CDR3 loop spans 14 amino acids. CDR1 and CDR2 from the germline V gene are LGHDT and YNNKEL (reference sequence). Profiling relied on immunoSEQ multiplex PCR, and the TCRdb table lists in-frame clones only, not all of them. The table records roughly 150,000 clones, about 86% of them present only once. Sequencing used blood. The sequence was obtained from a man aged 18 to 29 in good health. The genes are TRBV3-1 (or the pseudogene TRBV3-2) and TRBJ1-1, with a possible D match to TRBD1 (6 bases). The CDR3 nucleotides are TGTGCCAGCAGCCCAAACGGGGGCGGCACTGAAGCTTTCTTT. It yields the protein CASSPNGGGTEAFF.